This entry lists 10 T cell receptor beta chains sequenced from one sample in a study of brain T cells in children with intractable seizures. The time point denotes: blood from clinic visit 5 months post-surgery; TSC patient then seizure free. Here immunoSEQ multiplex PCR was the method, and the copy in TCRdb shows in-frame clones only, minus some. The sample contains about 350,000 clones, approximately 93% of which appear only once. The specimen was peripheral blood, collected approximately 5 months after surgery. These TCRs come from a boy younger than two with tuberous sclerosis and intractable seizures.

The V and J genes are TRBV28 and TRBJ1-3; maybe TRBD1 (5 bases). The CDR3 is 13 residues long. From germline, CDR1 is MDHEN and CDR2 SYDVKM. V was shortened by 5 bases and J by 8 bases, with 13 bases between the two germline ends. The chain's CDR3 is CASSAGGYYTIYF. CDR3 nucleotide sequence: TGTGCCAGCAGTGCGGGGGGGTATTACACCATATATTTT.

This sequence joins TRBV28 and TRBJ2-2; D is tentatively TRBD1 or TRBD2 (5 bases each). Germline CDR1 reads MDHEN; CDR2 reads SYDVKM. The germline V and J ends were trimmed by 4 bases and 10 bases, with 16 bases remaining between them. The CDR3 runs to 14 residues. CDR3 in DNA: TGTGCCAGCAGTTCTCTCGGGGACCGGGAGGAGCTGTTTTTT. It translates to CASSSLGDREELFF. Filled out from reference TRBV28 and TRBJ2-2, the complete variable domain reads DVKVTQSSRYLVKRTGEKVFLECVQDMDHENMFWYRQDPGLGLRLIYFSYDVKMKEKGDIPEGYSVSREKKERFSLILESASTNQTSMYLCASSSLGDREELFFGEGSRLTVL.

The rearrangement links TRBV5-1 to TRBJ2-7, with TRBD2 matching over 12 bases. Trimming cost V 4 bases and J 5 bases; bases outside gene matches: 10. Germline lookup yields CDR1 SGHRS and CDR2 YFSETQ. The CDR3 loop spans 16 amino acids. This CDR3 is CASSPPGLAGLHEQYF. The DNA for the CDR3 is TGCGCCAGCAGCCCACCCGGACTAGCGGGACTCCACGAGCAGTACTTC.

The chain couples TRBV6-4 to TRBJ1-6; tentatively, D is TRBD1 (5 bases). The CDR3 covers 16 residues. Germline assignment: CDR1 MRHNA and CDR2 SNTAGT. V lost 8 bases to trimming and J lost 7 bases, with 21 bases between them. The CDR3 protein is CASCPPLGQSNSPLHF. Written as DNA, the CDR3 is TGTGCCAGCTGCCCCCCCCTGGGGCAGAGCAATTCACCCCTCCACTTT.

This chain uses TRBV30 with TRBJ1-3; D is perhaps TRBD1 (6 bases). CDR1 is GTSNPN and CDR2 is SVGIG in the germline V gene (reference sequence). This CDR3 region has 13 residues. Trimming cost V 3 bases and J 9 bases, with 15 bases left between them. The CDR3 loop reads CAWSVGGAGTIYF. CDR3 in DNA: TGTGCCTGGAGCGTTGGGGGGGCCGGCACCATATATTTT.

V usage is TRBV5-1 and J usage is TRBJ1-3; D is undetermined. Germline values: CDR1 SGHRS, CDR2 YFSETQ. V lost 3 bases, J lost 0 bases, and 10 bases lay in between. This CDR3 contains 15 residues. The CDR3 sequence: CASSSTPVSGNTIYF. CDR3 in DNA: TGCGCCAGCAGCTCCACGCCGGTCTCTGGAAACACCATATATTTT.

This clone was observed a single time. The chain links TRBV18 to TRBJ1-1; TRBD1 aligns across 9 bases. This CDR3 has 13 amino acids. V lost 5 bases, J lost 3 bases, and 1 base stayed unmatched. Germline values: CDR1 KGHSH, CDR2 LQKENI. CDR3 amino acids: CASSRQGDTEAFF. CDR3 nucleotide sequence: TGTGCCAGCTCAAGACAGGGGGACACTGAAGCTTTCTTT.

V is TRBV5-1 and J is TRBJ1-1; 9 bases are a match to TRBD1. The V and J ends lost 4 bases and 6 bases, in that order; junction bases with no gene match: 13. Germline CDR1 SGHRS, CDR2 YFSETQ. The CDR3 length is 16 residues. The CDR3 here is CASSPAGTGTYSEAFF. The CDR3 coding sequence is TGCGCCAGCAGCCCGGCCGGGACAGGGACTTATTCTGAAGCTTTCTTT.

J is TRBJ2-2 and V is TRBV3-1 (or the pseudogene TRBV3-2); no clear D. V was clipped by 1 base and J by 6 bases, with 9 bases between them. Per germline, CDR1 LGHDT and CDR2 YNNKEL (reference sequence). The CDR3 length is 14 residues. Written as DNA, the CDR3 is TGTGCCAGCAGCCAAGGGTCTAGTGCCGGGGAGCTGTTTTTT. Amino acids: CASSQGSSAGELFF.

V gene TRBV24-1 combines with J gene TRBJ2-7, with TRBD1 as a possible D gene (5 bases). Germline V gene lookup returns CDR1 KGHDR and CDR2 SFDVKD. The V end lost 6 bases, the J end lost 3 bases, and 17 bases lay between the germline ends. The CDR3 contains 15 residues. The CDR3 DNA is TGTGCCACCAGTCGACAGTGTCCCGAAGGCTACGAGCAGTACTTC. This translates into CATSRQCPEGYEQYF.